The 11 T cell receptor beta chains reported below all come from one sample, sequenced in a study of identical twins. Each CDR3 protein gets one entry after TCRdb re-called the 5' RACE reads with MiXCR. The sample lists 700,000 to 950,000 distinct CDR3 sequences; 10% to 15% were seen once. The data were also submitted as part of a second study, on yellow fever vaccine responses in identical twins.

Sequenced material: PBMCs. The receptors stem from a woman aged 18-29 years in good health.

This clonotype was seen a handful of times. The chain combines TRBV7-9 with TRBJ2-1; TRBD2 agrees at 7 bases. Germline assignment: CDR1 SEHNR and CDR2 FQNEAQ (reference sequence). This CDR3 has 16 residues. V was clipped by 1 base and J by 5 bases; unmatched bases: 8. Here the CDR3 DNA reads TGTGCCAGCAGCTTAGGACTAGCCGAGGGTAACAATGAGCAGTTCTTC. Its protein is CASSLGLAEGNNEQFF.

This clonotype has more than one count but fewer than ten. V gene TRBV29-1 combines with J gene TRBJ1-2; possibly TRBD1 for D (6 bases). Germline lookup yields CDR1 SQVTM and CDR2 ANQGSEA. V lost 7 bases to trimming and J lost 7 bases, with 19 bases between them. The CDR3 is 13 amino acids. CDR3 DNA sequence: TGCAGCGCACAGGGTATTCAAGAGGGTGGCTACACCTTC. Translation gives CSAQGIQEGGYTF.

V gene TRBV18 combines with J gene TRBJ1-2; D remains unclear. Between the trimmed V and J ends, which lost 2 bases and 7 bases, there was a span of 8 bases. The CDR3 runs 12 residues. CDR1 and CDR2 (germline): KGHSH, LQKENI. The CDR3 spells CASSPSPGGYTF. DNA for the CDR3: TGTGCCAGCTCACCAAGCCCTGGTGGCTACACCTTC.

The CDR3 sequence: CASSQAGQPPYEQYF. The CDR3 bases are TGTGCCAGCAGCCAAGCGGGACAGCCCCCCTACGAGCAGTACTTC. The chain recombines TRBV3-1 with TRBJ2-7; 7 nucleotides match TRBD1. After removal of 1 base from V and 2 bases from J, the junction contained 5 bases not matched to a gene. The germline V gene encodes CDR1 LGHDT and CDR2 YNNKEL (reference sequence). The CDR3 has 15 residues.

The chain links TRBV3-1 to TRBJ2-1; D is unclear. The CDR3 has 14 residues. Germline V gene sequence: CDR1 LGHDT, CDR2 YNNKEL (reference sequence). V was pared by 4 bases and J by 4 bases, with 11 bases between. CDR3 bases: TGTGCCAGCAGCCCAGGTCGCGAATACAATGAGCAGTTCTTC. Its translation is CASSPGREYNEQFF.

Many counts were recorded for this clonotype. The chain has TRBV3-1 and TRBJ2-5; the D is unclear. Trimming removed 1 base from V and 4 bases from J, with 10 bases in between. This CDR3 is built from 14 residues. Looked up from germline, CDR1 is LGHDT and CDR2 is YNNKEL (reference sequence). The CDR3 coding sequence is TGTGCCAGCAGCCAAGTTGGGTCAGGAGAGACCCAGTACTTC. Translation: CASSQVGSGETQYF.

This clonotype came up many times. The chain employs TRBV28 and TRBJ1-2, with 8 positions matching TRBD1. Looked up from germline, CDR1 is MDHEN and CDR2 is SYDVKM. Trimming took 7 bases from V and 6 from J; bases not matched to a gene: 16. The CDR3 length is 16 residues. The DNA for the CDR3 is TGTGCCAGCACCCTGGGGGGCAGGGGGCTTTTACATGGCTACACCTTC. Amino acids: CASTLGGRGLLHGYTF.

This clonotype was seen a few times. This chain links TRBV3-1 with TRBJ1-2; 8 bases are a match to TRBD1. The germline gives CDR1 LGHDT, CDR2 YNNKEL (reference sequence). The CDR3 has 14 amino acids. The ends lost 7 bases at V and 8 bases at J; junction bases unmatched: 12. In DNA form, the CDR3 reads TGTGCCAGCACCAACCATCAGGGGGCGGGCGGCTACACCTTC. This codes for CASTNHQGAGGYTF.

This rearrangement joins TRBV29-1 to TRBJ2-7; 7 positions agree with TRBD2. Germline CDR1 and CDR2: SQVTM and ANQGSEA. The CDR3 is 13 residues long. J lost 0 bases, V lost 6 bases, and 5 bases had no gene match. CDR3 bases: TGCAGCGTAAAAGCGGGGTCCTCCTACGAGCAGTACTTC. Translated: CSVKAGSSYEQYF.

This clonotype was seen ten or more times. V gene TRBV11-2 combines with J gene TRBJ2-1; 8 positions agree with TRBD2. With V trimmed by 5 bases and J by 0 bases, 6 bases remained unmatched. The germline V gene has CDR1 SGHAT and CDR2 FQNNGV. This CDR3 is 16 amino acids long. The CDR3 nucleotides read TGTGCCAGCAGCCGGTTAGCGGGGAGCTCCTACAATGAGCAGTTCTTC. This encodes CASSRLAGSSYNEQFF.

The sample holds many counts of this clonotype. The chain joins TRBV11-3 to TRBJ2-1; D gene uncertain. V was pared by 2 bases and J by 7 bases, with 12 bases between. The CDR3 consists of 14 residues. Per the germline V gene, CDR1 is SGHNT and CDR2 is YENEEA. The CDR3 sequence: CASSLNVLWNEQFF. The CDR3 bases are TGTGCCAGCAGCTTAAACGTCCTTTGGAATGAGCAGTTCTTC. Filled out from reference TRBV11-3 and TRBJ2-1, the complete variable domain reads EAGVVQSPRYKIIEKKQPVAFWCNPISGHNTLYWYLQNLGQGPELLIRYENEEAVDDSQLPKDRFSAERLKGVDSTLKIQPAELGDSAVYLCASSLNVLWNEQFFGPGTRLTVL.